The 20 T cell receptor beta chains below were found in one sample sequenced in a study of T cell responses to AZD1222 COVID-19 vaccine. Measured with immunoSEQ multiplex PCR; TCRdb has only the in-frame clones, and not every one. The table lists more than 100,000 clones, around nine tenths of them singletons. The specimen was peripheral blood, collected on day 0 of AZD1222 vaccination. These TCRs come from an adult in good health.

The J gene is TRBJ1-2, the V gene TRBV28; 8 bases align to TRBD1. The CDR3 totals 15 residues. Germline trimming cut 4 bases from V and 5 bases from J; bases unmatched to any gene: 9. Per germline, CDR1 MDHEN and CDR2 SYDVKM. The CDR3 DNA reads as TGTGCCAGCAGTTCATCAGGACAGGGAAGTTATGGCTACACCTTC. Amino acids: CASSSSGQGSYGYTF.

J is TRBJ2-7 and V is TRBV25-1; 9 nucleotides align to TRBD1. V lost 2 bases and J lost 5; bases outside the gene matches: 10. The germline V gene has CDR1 MGHDK and CDR2 SYGVNS. The CDR3 runs to 16 residues. The CDR3 region has the DNA TGTGCCAGCAGTGAACCAACAGGGGGCGGATCGGACGAGCAGTACTTC. Translation: CASSEPTGGGSDEQYF.

The table lists this clone with a count of one. V gene TRBV9 combines with J gene TRBJ2-3, with TRBD1 as a possible D gene (6 bases). The germline gives CDR1 SGDLS, CDR2 YYNGEE. V lost 0 bases to trimming and J lost 2 bases, with 13 bases between them. The CDR3 runs to 16 residues. This CDR3 reads CASSVAAQGSTDTQYF. In nucleotides, the CDR3 is TGTGCCAGCAGCGTAGCGGCTCAGGGGTCCACAGATACGCAGTATTTT.

The J gene is TRBJ2-7, the V gene TRBV6-1; maybe TRBD1 (6 bases). Trimming cost V 1 base and J 4 bases, with 17 bases left between them. Germline CDR1 is MNHNS and CDR2 is SASEGT. The CDR3 sequence is 16 residues long. Here the CDR3 reads CASSEGDRTVYYEQYV. As DNA, the CDR3 is TGTGCCAGCAGTGAAGGCGATCGGACAGTCTATTACGAGCAGTACGTC.

V is TRBV27 and J is TRBJ1-1; TRBD1 aligns across 8 bases. V gave up 5 bases and J gave up 10 bases; unmatched junction bases: 12. The CDR3 is 14 amino acids. Germline V lookup: CDR1 MNHEY, CDR2 SMNVEV (reference sequence). CDR3 sequence (DNA): TGTGCCAGCAGTCCCGGGACAGGTGGTGGAGGAGCTTTCTTT. Translation: CASSPGTGGGGAFF.

The chain recombines TRBV7-2 with TRBJ1-2, with D unclear. The germline V and J ends were trimmed by 5 bases and 2 bases, with 9 bases remaining between them. The CDR3 runs 13 residues. The V gene's germline CDR1 is SGHTA and CDR2 FQGNSA. The CDR3 region has the DNA TGTGCCAGCAGCCCCACCGGAAACTATGGCTACACCTTC. Amino acids: CASSPTGNYGYTF.

CDR3 loop: CASSWTGLSEAFF. In nucleotides, the CDR3 is TGTGCCAGCAGCTGGACAGGTCTATCCGAAGCTTTCTTT. This chain uses TRBV5-6 with TRBJ1-1; 7 positions agree with TRBD1. Germline V gene data show CDR1 as SGHDT and CDR2 as YYEEEE. V dropped 3 bases and J dropped 8; count of bases not matched to a gene: 7. The CDR3 runs 13 residues.

The V gene is TRBV7-9, the J gene TRBJ1-5; D not resolved. This CDR3 is built from 15 residues. Trimming removed 3 bases from V and 0 bases from J, with 9 bases in between. The germline CDR1 and CDR2 sequences are SEHNR and FQNEAQ (reference sequence). CDR3: CASSLGMYSNQPQHF. The CDR3 region has the DNA TGTGCCAGCAGCTTGGGGATGTATAGCAATCAGCCCCAGCATTTT.

J is TRBJ1-2 and V is TRBV2; D is undetermined. Per the germline V gene, CDR1 is SNHLY and CDR2 is FYNNEI. V lost 1 base and J lost 5, with 5 bases in between. The length of the CDR3 is 12 residues. CDR3: CASSEVGYGYTF. In DNA form, the CDR3 reads TGTGCCAGCAGTGAAGTGGGATATGGCTACACCTTC. Based on the CDR3 plus reference TRBV2 and TRBJ1-2, the full variable domain is EPEVTQTPSHQVTQMGQEVILRCVPISNHLYFYWYRQILGQKVEFLVSFYNNEISEKSEIFDDQFSVERPDGSNFTLKIRSTKLEDSAMYFCASSEVGYGYTFGSGTRLTVV.

The rearrangement links TRBV5-6 to TRBJ1-2, with 7 bases lining up with TRBD1. The CDR3 runs 18 residues. Germline CDR1 and CDR2: SGHDT and YYEEEE. V trimming: 0 bases; J trimming: 5 bases; junction bases outside the gene matches: 16. The CDR3 DNA is TGTGCCAGCAGCTTGGACTACAGGGGCCACGAACTAGTTTATGGCTACACCTTC. Residues: CASSLDYRGHELVYGYTF.

The gene calls are TRBV29-1 and TRBJ1-1; D gene uncertain. Germline lookup yields CDR1 SQVTM and CDR2 ANQGSEA. This CDR3 spans 13 amino acids. The germline V and J ends were trimmed by 4 bases and 4 bases, with 13 bases remaining between them. The CDR3 sequence: CSVGRRLGTEAFF. CDR3 coding DNA: TGCAGCGTTGGCCGACGATTGGGCACTGAAGCTTTCTTT.

The chain recombines TRBV11-3 with TRBJ2-5, with D tentatively TRBD1 (5 bases). The germline V gene has CDR1 SGHNT and CDR2 YENEEA. Trimming stripped 1 base from V and 1 base from J, with 13 bases between. The CDR3 has 16 amino acids. This chain's CDR3 is CASSLGHGALQETQYF. In DNA form, the CDR3 reads TGTGCCAGCAGCTTAGGACATGGGGCCCTCCAAGAGACCCAGTACTTC. Supplemented by reference TRBV11-3 and TRBJ2-5, the full variable domain reads EAGVVQSPRYKIIEKKQPVAFWCNPISGHNTLYWYLQNLGQGPELLIRYENEEAVDDSQLPKDRFSAERLKGVDSTLKIQPAELGDSAVYLCASSLGHGALQETQYFGPGTRLLVL.

The gene calls are TRBV7-9 and TRBJ2-3; TRBD2 agrees at 7 bases. The V gene's germline CDR1 is SEHNR and CDR2 FQNEAQ (reference sequence). With 3 bases clipped from V and 4 bases from J, the junction kept 1 base outside the gene matches. CDR3 length: 13 amino acids. As DNA, the CDR3 is TGTGCCAGCAGCTTCCGGGAGGCAGATACGCAGTATTTT. Translating gives CASSFREADTQYF.

This clone was found once. This chain joins TRBV12-5 and TRBJ1-1; no clear D gene. Germline CDR1 LGHNT, CDR2 FRNRAP. The V and J ends lost 1 base and 3 bases respectively, with 6 bases between them. The CDR3 loop spans 13 amino acids. As DNA, the CDR3 is TGTGCTAGTGGTTTGGGGGGTTACACTGAAGCTTTCTTT. Translating it yields CASGLGGYTEAFF.

This sequence joins TRBV12-3 or TRBV12-4 and TRBJ1-1; D unclear. The germline V and J ends were trimmed by 7 bases and 4 bases, with 10 bases remaining between them. The CDR3 is 12 residues long. The CDR3 reads CASTNPPTEAFF. In nucleotides, the CDR3 is TGTGCCAGCACAAACCCTCCCACTGAAGCTTTCTTT.

This CDR3 reads CASSRPPNTEAFF. The CDR3 coding sequence is TGTGCCAGCAGCCGGCCACCTAACACTGAAGCTTTCTTT. The rearrangement links TRBV11-2 to TRBJ1-1; D unresolved. V gave up 5 bases and J gave up 2 bases, with 9 bases separating them. This CDR3 is 13 amino acids long. The germline V gene has CDR1 SGHAT and CDR2 FQNNGV.

This clone appeared once. This chain joins TRBV28 and TRBJ2-5; D is unclear. V was cut by 5 bases and J by 1 base, with 5 bases left in between. Germline V gene data show CDR1 as MDHEN and CDR2 as SYDVKM. CDR3 size: 12 residues. CDR3 region: CASSQSQETQYF. The CDR3 DNA sequence: TGTGCCAGCAGTCAGTCCCAAGAGACCCAGTACTTC. Drawing the rest from reference TRBV28 and TRBJ2-5, the complete variable domain is DVKVTQSSRYLVKRTGEKVFLECVQDMDHENMFWYRQDPGLGLRLIYFSYDVKMKEKGDIPEGYSVSREKKERFSLILESASTNQTSMYLCASSQSQETQYFGPGTRLLVL.

Only one count was recorded for this clone. This chain links TRBV4-2 with TRBJ1-5, with TRBD1 matching 11 bases. J lost 5 bases, V lost 4 bases, and 7 bases had no gene match. The CDR3 has 16 residues. Per the germline V gene, CDR1 is LGHNA and CDR2 is YNFKEQ. The CDR3 nucleotides read TGTGCCAGCAGCCGGGGACAGGGGGGAGTCTATCAGCCCCAGCATTTT. Its translation: CASSRGQGGVYQPQHF.

The chain recombines TRBV2 with TRBJ2-3, with D possibly matching TRBD2 (6 bases). Trimming shortened V by 9 bases and J by 1 base, and 14 bases separated the two germline ends. The CDR3 runs 14 residues. In germline, CDR1 is SNHLY, CDR2 FYNNEI. CDR3 loop: CARTTSSGTDTQYF. The CDR3 bases are TGTGCCAGGACTACTAGCTCTGGCACAGATACGCAGTATTTT. Full variable domain (outside the CDR3, taken from reference TRBV2 and TRBJ2-3): EPEVTQTPSHQVTQMGQEVILRCVPISNHLYFYWYRQILGQKVEFLVSFYNNEISEKSEIFDDQFSVERPDGSNFTLKIRSTKLEDSAMYFCARTTSSGTDTQYFGPGTRLTVL.

The V and J genes are TRBV5-4 and TRBJ1-2, with D unclear. V shed 1 base and J shed 6 bases, with 10 bases lying between them. Germline V CDR1 and CDR2: SGHNT, YYREEE (reference sequence). The CDR3 has 13 residues. CDR3 sequence reads: CASSLTLTDGYTF. The CDR3 region has the DNA TGTGCCAGCAGCTTGACCCTAACGGATGGCTACACCTTC.